This T cell receptor (beta chain) was recovered during a study of CD8+ T cells in alopecia areata. Overall study context: Twice a day, 5 to 10 mg of oral tofacitinib was administered to treated patients.

In each case, RNA was isolated and then reverse transcribed into cDNA as the sequencing template. Clones were sequenced by immunoSEQ multiplex PCR, and TCRdb holds only the in-frame ones, with some missing. Seen here are fewer than 150,000 clones, around three fifths observed once, and the top ten hold less than 5.5%. This clone was recorded a few times. Collection of lesional scalp punch biopsies and peripheral blood was performed in alopecia areata patients. Sorting from PBMCs produced CD4+ and CD8+ T cells. The receptor was isolated from a human donor with alopecia areata. The sequences come from CD4+ T cells sorted from blood, collected at week 0.

The CDR3 DNA is TGCGCCAGCAGCCAACCTAGACAAAAAGATGGCTACACCTTC. Amino acid sequence: CASSQPRQKDGYTF. V gene TRBV4-1 combines with J gene TRBJ1-2; the D is unclear. Trimming left V 2 bases short and J 6 bases short, with 13 bases between. The germline gives CDR1 MGHRA, CDR2 YSYEKL. The CDR3 is made up of 14 amino acids.